This is a list of T cell receptor beta chains from one sample in a study of metastatic and nonmetastatic thyroid tumors. MiXCR reprocessed the PCR reads for TCRdb. The sample lists about 15,000 clones, about 21% occurring once. Sequenced material: blood. The source of these receptors is a female donor with papillary thyroid cancer or a benign thyroid nodule (not recorded which). Some clones in this sample may be carry-over from other donors' samples. Both conserved end residues are part of each CDR3.

TRBJ2-1	TRBV10-1	CASTGTNLNEQFF
TRBJ2-7	TRBV5-1	CASSSGQWGLADYEQYF
TRBJ2-1	TRBV27	CASSHRGEKFF
TRBJ2-5	TRBV10-2	CASSEGRWTETQYF
TRBJ2-3	TRBV6-1	CASTIAGGLDTQYF
TRBJ1-6	TRBV7-8	CASSPRYQGNSPLHF
TRBJ1-5	TRBV6-1	CASRDQDRVGSSNQPQHF
TRBJ2-3	TRBV27	CASSLITGGMTDTQYF
TRBJ2-3	TRBV30	CARDLSSDTQYF
TRBJ2-3	TRBV5-1	CASSLVDSFVDTQYF
TRBJ2-1	TRBV20-1	CSASRDTTYNEQFF
TRBJ2-3	TRBV19	CASTHGGRAQDTQYF
TRBJ2-1	TRBV20-1	CSARWRRDLREQFF
TRBJ2-6	TRBV6-1	CASRGGSGANVLTF
TRBJ1-2	TRBV11-3	CASSPHRQGVNYGYTF
TRBJ2-3	TRBV6-2/TRBV6-3	CASSLGLTGLGYMQYF
TRBJ2-1	TRBV5-1	CASSLGGDGEQFF
TRBJ2-7	TRBV20-1	CSARDHRLAGKEQYF
TRBJ2-3	TRBV18	CASSPSLAGAVSTDTQYF
TRBJ1-6	TRBV7-2	CASSKQTGVDSPLHF
TRBJ1-2	TRBV10-1	CASSPDRYYGYTF
TRBJ2-7	TRBV20-1	CSADGQARRQGRRF
TRBJ2-2	TRBV2	CASRPSDQGTGELFF
TRBJ2-3	TRBV6-1	CASTRGSSTDTQYF
TRBJ2-7	TRBV4-2	CASSRPGLASEQYF
TRBJ2-2	TRBV5-6	CASSWGQNTGELFF
TRBJ2-6	TRBV5-4	CASSFRGAENSGANVLTF
TRBJ2-7	TRBV11-3	CASSFEGAGSYEQYF
TRBJ1-2	TRBV6-1	CASSEAGLIYGYTF
TRBJ1-2	TRBV6-1	CASSKFKGGGGGYTF
TRBJ2-3	TRBV20-1	CSASRTSGVSTDTQYF
TRBJ2-1	TRBV2	CASSVEGGRGQFF
TRBJ2-2	TRBV7-9	CASRTSGGNTGELFF
TRBJ1-6	TRBV14	CASSQVNNSPLHF
TRBJ1-1	TRBV7-8	CASSILWRENTEAFF
TRBJ1-3	TRBV10-3	CAIWDTGNTIYF
TRBJ1-6	TRBV10-3	CAISGDLASPLHF
TRBJ1-5	TRBV6-2/TRBV6-3	CASSYSSGHLNQPQHF
TRBJ2-2	TRBV5-8	CASSPGQGFTGELFF
TRBJ1-5	TRBV2	CASSLGVGSNQPQHF
TRBJ2-1	TRBV5-1	CASSLVRTSGRYNEQFF
TRBJ2-1	TRBV6-2/TRBV6-3	CASSPQAGQGADEQFF
TRBJ2-5	TRBV9	CASSAGPAGAWQETQYF
TRBJ2-7	TRBV18	CASSPERDSYGQYF
TRBJ1-2	TRBV27	CASIASDPYGYTF
TRBJ2-3	TRBV11-1	CASSLVVQSGTDAQYF
TRBJ2-1	TRBV4-2	CASSPGGTGSNEQFF
TRBJ2-1	TRBV20-1	CSARLADNEQFF
TRBJ1-1	TRBV10-2	CASSDTGASRNTEAFF
TRBJ1-1	TRBV25-1	CASSAKGGDWVEAFF
TRBJ2-2	TRBV6-1	CASSQRGGHTGELFF
TRBJ1-2	TRBV20-1	CSARYLRTYFGGYTF
TRBJ1-2	TRBV6-1	CASSEVFGTGDARYTF
TRBJ2-2	TRBV12-3/TRBV12-4	CASSPLGNTGELFF
TRBJ1-4	TRBV10-3	CAISPGQGAKELFF
TRBJ2-6	TRBV11-1	CATPPGDRGSGANVLTF
TRBJ1-5	TRBV4-2	CASSQGTGLGQPQHF
TRBJ1-4	TRBV29-1	CSVGETGGDEKLFF